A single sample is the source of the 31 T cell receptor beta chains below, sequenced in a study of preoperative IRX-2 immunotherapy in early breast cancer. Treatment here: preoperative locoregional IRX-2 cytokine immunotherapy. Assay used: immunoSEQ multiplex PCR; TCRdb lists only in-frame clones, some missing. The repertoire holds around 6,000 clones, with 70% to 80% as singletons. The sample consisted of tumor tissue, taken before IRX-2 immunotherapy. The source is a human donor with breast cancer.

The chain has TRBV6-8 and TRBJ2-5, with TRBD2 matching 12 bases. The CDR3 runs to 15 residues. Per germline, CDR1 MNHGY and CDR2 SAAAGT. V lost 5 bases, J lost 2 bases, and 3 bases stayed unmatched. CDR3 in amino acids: CASSQGLAGQETQYF. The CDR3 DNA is TGTGCCAGCAGTCAAGGACTAGCGGGGCAAGAGACCCAGTACTTC.

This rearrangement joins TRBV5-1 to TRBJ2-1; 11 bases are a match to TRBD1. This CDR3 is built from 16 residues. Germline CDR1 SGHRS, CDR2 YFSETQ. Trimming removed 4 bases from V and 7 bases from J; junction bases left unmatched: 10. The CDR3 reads CASSPRGQGVGNEQFF. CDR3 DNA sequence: TGCGCCAGCAGCCCCAGGGGACAGGGGGTTGGTAATGAGCAGTTCTTC.

The CDR3 loop reads CASSSSADRGRYEQYF. The DNA for the CDR3 is TGTGCCAGCAGCTCCAGCGCGGACAGGGGGCGATACGAGCAGTACTTC. The V and J genes are TRBV7-1 and TRBJ2-7, with 11 bases fitting TRBD1. TRBV7-1 is marked as an open reading frame, function uncertain. This CDR3 has 16 amino acids. After removal of 3 bases from V and 4 bases from J, the junction contained 8 bases not matched to a gene.

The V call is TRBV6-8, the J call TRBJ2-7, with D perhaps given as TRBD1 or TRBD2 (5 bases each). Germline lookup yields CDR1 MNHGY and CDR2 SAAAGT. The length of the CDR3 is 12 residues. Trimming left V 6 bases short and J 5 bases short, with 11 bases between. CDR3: CASRGEPHEQYF. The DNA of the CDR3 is TGTGCCAGCAGAGGGGAGCCCCACGAGCAGTACTTC.

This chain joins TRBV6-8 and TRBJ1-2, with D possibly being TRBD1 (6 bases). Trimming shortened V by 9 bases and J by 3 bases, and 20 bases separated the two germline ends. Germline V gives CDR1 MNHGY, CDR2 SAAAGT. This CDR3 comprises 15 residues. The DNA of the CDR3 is TGTGCCAGAGATGGGGCCTACCAGGGGCACTATGGCTACACCTTC. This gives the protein CARDGAYQGHYGYTF.

This CDR3 is CASSWVGTSDTQYF. CDR3 DNA sequence: TGTGCCAGCAGCTGGGTTGGGACAAGTGATACGCAGTATTTT. This chain connects TRBV6-8 to TRBJ2-3, with D possibly TRBD1 on 6 matching bases. The CDR3 sequence is 14 residues long. Germline loops: CDR1 MNHGY, CDR2 SAAAGT. The ends were cut back, 6 bases at V and 6 bases at J, with 16 bases in the middle.

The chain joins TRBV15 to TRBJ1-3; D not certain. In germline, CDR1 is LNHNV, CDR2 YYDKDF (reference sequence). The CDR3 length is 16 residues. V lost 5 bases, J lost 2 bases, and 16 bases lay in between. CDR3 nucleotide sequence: TGTGCCACCAGCCCCCGAACAGCTTCGACTGGAAACACCATATATTTT. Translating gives CATSPRTASTGNTIYF.

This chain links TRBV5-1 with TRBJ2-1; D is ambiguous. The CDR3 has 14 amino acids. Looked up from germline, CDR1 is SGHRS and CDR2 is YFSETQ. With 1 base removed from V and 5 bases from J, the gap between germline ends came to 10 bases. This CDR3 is CASSLWVEDNEQFF. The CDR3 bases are TGCGCCAGCAGCTTGTGGGTAGAGGACAATGAGCAGTTCTTC.

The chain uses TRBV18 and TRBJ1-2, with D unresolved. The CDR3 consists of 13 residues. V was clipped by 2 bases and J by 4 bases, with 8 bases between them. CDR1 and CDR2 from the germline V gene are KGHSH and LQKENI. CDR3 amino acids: CASSPLATYGYTF. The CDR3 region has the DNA TGTGCCAGCTCACCATTGGCTACCTATGGCTACACCTTC.

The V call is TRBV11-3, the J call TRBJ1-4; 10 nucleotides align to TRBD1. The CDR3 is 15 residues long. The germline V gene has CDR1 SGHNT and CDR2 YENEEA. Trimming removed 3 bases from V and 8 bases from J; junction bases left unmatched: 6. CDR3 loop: CASSLGDRGGEKLFF. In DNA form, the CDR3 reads TGTGCCAGCAGCTTGGGGGACAGGGGTGGCGAAAAACTGTTTTTT.

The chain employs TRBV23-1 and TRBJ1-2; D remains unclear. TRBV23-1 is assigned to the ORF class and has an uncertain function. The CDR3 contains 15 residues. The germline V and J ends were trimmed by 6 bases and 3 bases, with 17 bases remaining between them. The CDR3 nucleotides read TGCGCCAGCAGCCAAGAGAAGGGTCTGGACTATGGCTACACCTTC. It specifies CASSQEKGLDYGYTF.

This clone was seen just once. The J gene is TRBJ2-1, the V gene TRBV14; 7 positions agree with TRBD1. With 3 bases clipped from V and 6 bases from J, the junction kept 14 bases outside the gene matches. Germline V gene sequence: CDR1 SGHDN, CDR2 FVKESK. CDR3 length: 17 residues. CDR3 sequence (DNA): TGTGCCAGCAGCCAGCTTAAGACAGGGAAGGTAGGCAATGAGCAGTTCTTC. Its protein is CASSQLKTGKVGNEQFF.

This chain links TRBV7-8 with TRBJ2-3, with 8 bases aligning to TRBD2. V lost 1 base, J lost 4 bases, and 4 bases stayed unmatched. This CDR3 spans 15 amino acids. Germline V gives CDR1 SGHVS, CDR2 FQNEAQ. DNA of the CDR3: TGTGCCAGCAGCTTAGTCTCAGCGGGGGCAGATACGCAGTATTTT. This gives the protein CASSLVSAGADTQYF.

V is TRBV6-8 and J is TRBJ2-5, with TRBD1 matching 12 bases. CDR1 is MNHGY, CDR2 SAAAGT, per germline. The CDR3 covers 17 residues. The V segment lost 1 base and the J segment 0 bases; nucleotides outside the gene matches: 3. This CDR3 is CASSYWDRGPYQETQYF. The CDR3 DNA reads TGTGCCAGCAGTTACTGGGACAGGGGGCCCTACCAAGAGACCCAGTACTTC.

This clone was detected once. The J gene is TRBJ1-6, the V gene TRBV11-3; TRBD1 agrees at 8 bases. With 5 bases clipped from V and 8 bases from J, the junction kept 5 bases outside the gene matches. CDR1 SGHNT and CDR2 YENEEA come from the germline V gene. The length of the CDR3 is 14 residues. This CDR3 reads CASSLTGADSPLHF. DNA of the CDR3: TGTGCCAGCAGCCTGACAGGGGCGGATTCACCCCTCCACTTT. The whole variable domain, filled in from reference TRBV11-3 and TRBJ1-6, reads EAGVVQSPRYKIIEKKQPVAFWCNPISGHNTLYWYLQNLGQGPELLIRYENEEAVDDSQLPKDRFSAERLKGVDSTLKIQPAELGDSAVYLCASSLTGADSPLHFGNGTRLTVT.

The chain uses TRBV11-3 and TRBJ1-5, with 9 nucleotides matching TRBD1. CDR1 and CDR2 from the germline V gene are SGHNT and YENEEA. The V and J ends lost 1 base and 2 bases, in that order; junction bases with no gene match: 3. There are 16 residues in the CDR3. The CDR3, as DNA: TGTGCCAGCAGCTTAGGGGGACAGGGCCGCAATCAGCCCCAGCATTTT. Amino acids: CASSLGGQGRNQPQHF.

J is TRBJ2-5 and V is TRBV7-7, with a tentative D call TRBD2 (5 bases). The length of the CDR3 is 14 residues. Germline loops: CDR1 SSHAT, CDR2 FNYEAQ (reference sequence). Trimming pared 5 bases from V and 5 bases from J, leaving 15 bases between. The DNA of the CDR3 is TGTGCCAGCAGCCAAAAAACTAGGGAGGAGACCCAGTACTTC. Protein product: CASSQKTREETQYF.

As DNA, the CDR3 is TGTGCCAGCAGCACTCGGGGCAATGAGCAGTTCTTC. Translating gives CASSTRGNEQFF. The rearrangement links TRBV6-8 to TRBJ2-1; possibly TRBD2 for D (5 bases). The CDR3 runs to 12 residues. Trimming cost V 6 bases and J 6 bases, with 9 bases left between them. CDR1 and CDR2 (germline): MNHGY, SAAAGT.

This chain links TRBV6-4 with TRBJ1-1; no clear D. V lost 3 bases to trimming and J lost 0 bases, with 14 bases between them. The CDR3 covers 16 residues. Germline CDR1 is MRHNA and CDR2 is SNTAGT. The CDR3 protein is CASSEAGYFMNTEAFF. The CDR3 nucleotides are TGTGCCAGCAGTGAAGCGGGGTACTTCATGAACACTGAAGCTTTCTTT.

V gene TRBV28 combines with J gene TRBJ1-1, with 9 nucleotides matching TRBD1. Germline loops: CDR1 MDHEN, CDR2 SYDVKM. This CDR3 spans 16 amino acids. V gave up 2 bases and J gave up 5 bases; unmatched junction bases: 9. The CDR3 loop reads CASSLIQGAGRTEAFF. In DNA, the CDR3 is TGTGCCAGCAGTTTAATACAGGGGGCGGGAAGGACTGAAGCTTTCTTT.

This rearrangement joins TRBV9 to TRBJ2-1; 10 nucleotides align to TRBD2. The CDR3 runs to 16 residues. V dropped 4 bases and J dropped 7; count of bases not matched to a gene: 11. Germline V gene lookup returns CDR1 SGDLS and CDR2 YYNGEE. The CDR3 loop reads CASSPRGSGGLNEQFF. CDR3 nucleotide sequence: TGTGCCAGCAGCCCCCGGGGTAGCGGGGGGTTGAATGAGCAGTTCTTC.

CDR3 amino acids: CASSRPGVGTVYGYTF. The CDR3 coding sequence is TGTGCCAGCAGCCGGCCGGGGGTGGGGACCGTATATGGCTACACCTTC. The rearrangement links TRBV28 to TRBJ1-2, with D possibly being TRBD1 (5 bases). The CDR3 is made up of 16 amino acids. Per the germline V gene, CDR1 is MDHEN and CDR2 is SYDVKM. V lost 6 bases and J lost 5, with 22 bases in between.

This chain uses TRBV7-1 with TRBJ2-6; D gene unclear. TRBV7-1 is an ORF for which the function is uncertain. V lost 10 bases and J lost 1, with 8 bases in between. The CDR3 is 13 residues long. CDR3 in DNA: TGTGCCATCAAGCATTCTGGGGCCAACGTCCTGACTTTC. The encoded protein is CAIKHSGANVLTF.

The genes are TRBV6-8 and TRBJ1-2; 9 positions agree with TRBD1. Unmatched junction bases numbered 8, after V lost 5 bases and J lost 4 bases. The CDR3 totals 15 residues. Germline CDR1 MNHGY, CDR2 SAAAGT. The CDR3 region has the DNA TGTGCCAGCAGTAGCCTAGGACAGGGGAGCTATGGCTACACCTTC. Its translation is CASSSLGQGSYGYTF.

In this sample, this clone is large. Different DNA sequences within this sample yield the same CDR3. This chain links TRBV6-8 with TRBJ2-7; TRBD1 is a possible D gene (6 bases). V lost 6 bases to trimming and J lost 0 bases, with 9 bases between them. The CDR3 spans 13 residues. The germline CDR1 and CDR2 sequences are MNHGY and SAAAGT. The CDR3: CASRHRDSYEQYF. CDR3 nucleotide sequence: TGTGCCAGCAGACACAGGGACTCCTACGAGCAGTACTTC.

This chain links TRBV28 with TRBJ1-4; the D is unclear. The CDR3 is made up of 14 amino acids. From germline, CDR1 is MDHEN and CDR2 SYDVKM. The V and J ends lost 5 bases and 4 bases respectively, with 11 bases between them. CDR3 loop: CASSTAQINEKLFF. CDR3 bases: TGTGCCAGCAGTACCGCCCAAATTAATGAAAAACTGTTTTTT.

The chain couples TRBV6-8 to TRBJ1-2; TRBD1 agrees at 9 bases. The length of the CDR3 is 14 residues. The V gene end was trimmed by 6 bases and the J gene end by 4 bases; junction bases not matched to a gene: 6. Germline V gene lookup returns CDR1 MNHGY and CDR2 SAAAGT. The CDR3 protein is CASSEGTGLYGYTF. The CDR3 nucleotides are TGTGCCAGCAGCGAGGGGACAGGGCTCTATGGCTACACCTTC.

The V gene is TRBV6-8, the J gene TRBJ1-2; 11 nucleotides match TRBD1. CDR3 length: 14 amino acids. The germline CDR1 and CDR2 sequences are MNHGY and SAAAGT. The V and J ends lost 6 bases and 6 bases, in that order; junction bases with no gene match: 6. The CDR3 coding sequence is TGTGCCAGCAGACCGGGACAGGGGGGGAATGGCTACACCTTC. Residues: CASRPGQGGNGYTF.

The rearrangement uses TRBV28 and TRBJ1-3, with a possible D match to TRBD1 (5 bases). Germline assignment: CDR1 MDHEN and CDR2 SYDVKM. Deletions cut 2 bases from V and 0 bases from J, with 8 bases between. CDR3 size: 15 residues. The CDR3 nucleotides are TGTGCCAGCAGTTTAGGGGGGACCTCTGGAAACACCATATATTTT. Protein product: CASSLGGTSGNTIYF.

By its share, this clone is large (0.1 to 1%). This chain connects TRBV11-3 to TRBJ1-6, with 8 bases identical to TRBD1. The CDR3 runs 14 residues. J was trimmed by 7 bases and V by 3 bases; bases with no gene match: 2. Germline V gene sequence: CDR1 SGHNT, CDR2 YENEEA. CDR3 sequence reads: CASSFGTGNSPLHF. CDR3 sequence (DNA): TGTGCCAGCAGCTTCGGGACAGGCAATTCACCCCTCCACTTT.

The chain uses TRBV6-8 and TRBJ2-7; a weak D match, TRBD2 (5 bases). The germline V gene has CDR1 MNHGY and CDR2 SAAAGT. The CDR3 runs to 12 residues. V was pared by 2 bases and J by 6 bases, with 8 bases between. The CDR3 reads CASSYRGREQYF. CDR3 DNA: TGTGCCAGCAGTTACCGAGGGCGCGAGCAGTACTTC.